These T cell receptor beta chains were read from a single sample in a study of blood T cell repertoires in COVID-19. Method: immunoSEQ multiplex PCR; TCRdb's copy keeps in-frame clones and lacks some. The sample lists about 250,000 clones; 70% to 85% were seen once. Sequencing was carried out using peripheral blood. The receptor source for this set is an elderly man with acute or convalescent COVID-19. Both conserved end residues are part of each CDR3. Each record gives: clone size, V gene, J gene, D gene, CDR3 protein, CDR3 DNA. The D gene is left open where the match is weak. Rows give clone size only sometimes, using once, few, many, or a class for an expanded clone.

size: -; V: TRBV18; J: TRBJ2-7; D: -; CDR3: CASSPKIQGGDEQYF; DNA: TGTGCCAGCTCACCAAAGATCCAGGGCGGCGACGAGCAGTACTTC
size: once; V: TRBV18; J: TRBJ1-1; D: -; CDR3: CASSTNRANYTEAFF; DNA: TGTGCCAGCTCAACAAACAGAGCTAACTACACTGAAGCTTTCTTT
size: -; V: TRBV29-1; J: TRBJ2-5; D: TRBD2; CDR3: CSSSGGTSHQETQYF; DNA: TGCAGTTCGAGCGGGGGGACTAGCCACCAAGAGACCCAGTACTTC
size: -; V: TRBV11-2; J: TRBJ2-7; D: TRBD1; CDR3: CASSLFRTGGYEQYF; DNA: TGTGCCAGCAGCCTTTTTCGGACAGGGGGCTACGAGCAGTACTTC
size: few; V: TRBV20-1; J: TRBJ1-1; D: -; CDR3: CSARQGTEAFF; DNA: TGCAGTGCTAGACAGGGCACTGAAGCTTTCTTT
size: -; V: TRBV7-9; J: TRBJ2-1; D: -; CDR3: CASSLEGGRTNEQFF; DNA: TGTGCCAGCAGCTTAGAGGGGGGGCGGACCAATGAGCAGTTCTTC
size: -; V: TRBV2; J: TRBJ1-2; D: TRBD1; CDR3: CASRVGQGTYGYTF; DNA: TGTGCCAGCAGGGTGGGACAGGGTACCTATGGCTACACCTTC
size: -; V: TRBV5-1; J: TRBJ2-7; D: TRBD1; CDR3: CASSLGDRARHEQYF; DNA: TGCGCCAGCAGCTTGGGCGACAGGGCACGCCACGAGCAGTACTTC
size: -; V: TRBV28; J: TRBJ1-5; D: -; CDR3: CASSFDSSNQPQHF; DNA: TGTGCCAGCAGTTTCGACAGTAGTAATCAGCCCCAGCATTTT
size: -; V: TRBV5-1; J: TRBJ1-1; D: -; CDR3: CASSPDQGVYAFF; DNA: TGCGCCAGCAGCCCGGATCAGGGTGTATATGCTTTCTTT
size: -; V: TRBV7-2; J: TRBJ1-2; D: -; CDR3: CASSLDRLDGYTF; DNA: TGTGCCAGCAGCTTAGACAGGTTAGATGGCTACACCTTC
size: -; V: TRBV5-4; J: TRBJ2-1; D: TRBD2; CDR3: CASSPGLAGTNEQFF; DNA: TGTGCCAGCAGCCCCGGACTAGCGGGAACCAATGAGCAGTTCTTC
size: -; V: TRBV7-2; J: TRBJ1-1; D: TRBD1; CDR3: CASSYSGGWADTEAFF; DNA: TGTGCCAGCAGCTACTCAGGGGGCTGGGCGGACACTGAAGCTTTCTTT
size: -; V: TRBV4-1; J: TRBJ1-6; D: -; CDR3: CASSREYGGNSPLHF; DNA: TGCGCCAGCAGTCGGGAGTATGGGGGGAATTCACCCCTCCACTTT
size: -; V: TRBV28; J: TRBJ1-2; D: TRBD1; CDR3: CASSPLRTGRRNYGYTF; DNA: TGTGCCAGCAGTCCCTTACGGACAGGGAGAAGGAACTATGGCTACACCTTC
size: -; V: TRBV20-1; J: TRBJ2-5; D: -; CDR3: CSAVAETQYF; DNA: TGCAGTGCTGTGGCCGAGACCCAGTACTTC
size: -; V: TRBV5-5; J: TRBJ2-7; D: TRBD2; CDR3: CASSSGPGTSAYEQYF; DNA: TGTGCCAGCAGCTCCGGACCCGGGACTAGCGCCTACGAGCAGTACTTC
size: medium-sized; V: TRBV12-5; J: TRBJ1-1; D: -; CDR3: CASGLSSNTEAFF; DNA: TGTGCTAGTGGTTTGTCTAGTAACACTGAAGCTTTCTTT
size: -; V: TRBV19; J: TRBJ1-5; D: -; CDR3: CASHDRTNQPQHF; DNA: TGTGCCAGTCATGACAGGACCAATCAGCCCCAGCATTTT
size: -; V: TRBV7-2; J: TRBJ2-7; D: TRBD2; CDR3: CASSLAGGGSYEQYF; DNA: TGTGCCAGCAGCTTAGCGGGCGGGGGCTCCTACGAGCAGTACTTC
size: -; V: TRBV5-1; J: TRBJ2-6; D: -; CDR3: CASSLVTGSSGANVLTF; DNA: TGCGCCAGCAGCTTGGTGACGGGATCCTCTGGGGCCAACGTCCTGACTTTC
size: -; V: TRBV7-2; J: TRBJ1-3; D: -; CDR3: CASSSSTGPSGNTIYF; DNA: -
size: once; V: TRBV19; J: TRBJ1-5; D: -; CDR3: CASSIARENQPQHF; DNA: TGTGCCAGTAGTATTGCACGGGAGAATCAGCCCCAGCATTTT
size: -; V: TRBV6-5; J: TRBJ2-5; D: -; CDR3: CASSYSAATQTQYF; DNA: TGTGCCAGCAGTTACTCAGCCGCTACGCAGACCCAGTACTTC
size: -; V: TRBV18; J: TRBJ2-5; D: TRBD1; CDR3: CASQPAAGGLETQYF; DNA: TGTGCCAGCCAACCCGCGGCAGGGGGCCTAGAGACCCAGTACTTC
size: -; V: TRBV18; J: TRBJ1-2; D: TRBD1; CDR3: CASSPGQEVSYGYTF; DNA: TGTGCCAGCTCACCAGGACAGGAGGTTTCCTATGGCTACACCTTC
size: -; V: TRBV5-4; J: TRBJ2-1; D: TRBD1; CDR3: CASSPGTVGDEQFF; DNA: TGTGCCAGCAGCCCCGGGACAGTCGGAGATGAGCAGTTCTTC
size: once; V: TRBV30; J: TRBJ1-1; D: -; CDR3: CAWSVYTMNTEAFF; DNA: TGTGCCTGGAGTGTATACACTATGAACACTGAAGCTTTCTTT
size: -; V: TRBV5-1; J: TRBJ2-7; D: TRBD1; CDR3: CASSVTGSSYEQYF; DNA: TGCGCCAGCAGCGTGACAGGGAGCTCCTACGAGCAGTACTTC
size: -; V: TRBV7-9; J: TRBJ2-3; D: TRBD2; CDR3: CASSLGTAGVADTQYF; DNA: TGTGCCAGCAGCTTAGGAACGGCGGGGGTGGCAGATACGCAGTATTTT
size: -; V: TRBV11-1; J: TRBJ1-2; D: -; CDR3: CASSPAGGGYGYTF; DNA: TGTGCCAGCAGCCCCGCGGGGGGTGGCTATGGCTACACCTTC
size: -; V: TRBV29-1; J: TRBJ1-1; D: -; CDR3: CAYGLYTEAFF; DNA: TGCGCATACGGTTTGTACACTGAAGCTTTCTTT
size: few; V: TRBV2; J: TRBJ2-1; D: -; CDR3: CASSVGVAAQYYNEQFF; DNA: TGTGCCAGCAGTGTAGGGGTAGCGGCCCAATACTACAATGAGCAGTTCTTC
size: few; V: TRBV19; J: TRBJ2-2; D: TRBD2; CDR3: CASKRGGSRINTGELFF; DNA: TGTGCCAGCAAACGGGGAGGGAGCCGAATAAACACCGGGGAGCTGTTTTTT